The rows below give T cell receptor beta chains drawn from one sample of a study of shared clonotypes between healthy human individuals. Clones were sequenced by immunoSEQ multiplex PCR, and TCRdb holds only the in-frame ones, with some missing. This sample has roughly 2.2 million clones, with 92% found just once. Material: naive CD4+ T cells from PBMCs. Receptors were obtained from a man younger than 35 in good health. Some clones in this sample may be carry-over from other donors' samples. CDR3s include the opening cysteine and the closing phenylalanine or tryptophan. The order of the fields is CDR3 DNA, CDR3 protein, J gene, clone size, V gene, D gene. D genes are given only for firm matches. For some rows the clone size is stated as once, few or many, or as a class when expanded; others skip it.

CDR3 DNA: TGTGCCAGCAGCCGCATAGGGGAGACCCAGTACTTC
CDR3 protein: CASSRIGETQYF
J gene: TRBJ2-5
clone size: .
V gene: TRBV5-8
D gene: .

CDR3 DNA: TGTGCCAGCAGCTTCCCTTACAATGAGCAGTTCTTC
CDR3 protein: CASSFPYNEQFF
J gene: TRBJ2-1
clone size: .
V gene: TRBV7-9
D gene: .

CDR3 DNA: TGTGCCAGCAGCGTAGGGCGGGAGGCATCCTACGAGCAGTACTTC
CDR3 protein: CASSVGREASYEQYF
J gene: TRBJ2-7
clone size: .
V gene: TRBV9
D gene: TRBD2

CDR3 DNA: TGTGCCACCAGGCGGGGGAGCTCCTACAATGAGCAGTTCTTC
CDR3 protein: CATRRGSSYNEQFF
J gene: TRBJ2-1
clone size: .
V gene: TRBV15
D gene: TRBD2

CDR3 DNA: TGTGCCAGCAGCTTTGGGGCGGCGGGAGACACCGGGGAGCTGTTTTTT
CDR3 protein: CASSFGAAGDTGELFF
J gene: TRBJ2-2
clone size: .
V gene: TRBV7-7
D gene: TRBD2

CDR3 DNA: TGTGCCAGCAGCCCCTTTGAGCAACTCACGGAAGTACGGTACTTC
CDR3 protein: CASSPFEQLTEVRYF
J gene: TRBJ2-7
clone size: .
V gene: TRBV7-6
D gene: .

CDR3 DNA: TGTGCCAGCAGGCCCCCGACTAATCAGCCCCAGCATTTT
CDR3 protein: CASRPPTNQPQHF
J gene: TRBJ1-5
clone size: .
V gene: TRBV28
D gene: .

CDR3 DNA: TGTGCCAGCAGCTTAAACGGGTTTCTCGAGCAGTACTTC
CDR3 protein: CASSLNGFLEQYF
J gene: TRBJ2-7
clone size: .
V gene: TRBV7-2
D gene: .

CDR3 DNA: TGTGCCAGCAGCTTGCGGACATTACAAGAGACCCAGTACTTC
CDR3 protein: CASSLRTLQETQYF
J gene: TRBJ2-5
clone size: .
V gene: TRBV7-9
D gene: .

CDR3 DNA: TGTGCCAGCTCACTACCAGGGGAGGAAGATGAAAAACTGTTTTTT
CDR3 protein: CASSLPGEEDEKLFF
J gene: TRBJ1-4
clone size: .
V gene: TRBV18
D gene: .

CDR3 DNA: TGCGCCAGCACCTTTAACTCGGGACAGGGTAGGAATGAGCAGTTCTTC
CDR3 protein: CASTFNSGQGRNEQFF
J gene: TRBJ2-1
clone size: .
V gene: TRBV5-1
D gene: TRBD1

CDR3 DNA: TGTGCCTGGATGTTTGCCGGGGTCTCCTACGAGCAGTACTTC
CDR3 protein: CAWMFAGVSYEQYF
J gene: TRBJ2-7
clone size: few
V gene: TRBV30
D gene: .

CDR3 DNA: TGTGCCAGCAGCTTGGAGGGCCCCAACGAGCAGTACTTC
CDR3 protein: CASSLEGPNEQYF
J gene: TRBJ2-7
clone size: .
V gene: TRBV5-4
D gene: .

CDR3 DNA: TGTGCCTGGAGTCCAATCGGACTGGGCCAGTTCGATGGCTACACCTTC
CDR3 protein: CAWSPIGLGQFDGYTF
J gene: TRBJ1-2
clone size: .
V gene: TRBV30
D gene: .

CDR3 DNA: TGTGCCAGCAGCCTGACAGGGAATGAGCAGTTCTTC
CDR3 protein: CASSLTGNEQFF
J gene: TRBJ2-1
clone size: .
V gene: TRBV11-3
D gene: TRBD1

CDR3 DNA: TGTGCCAGCAGGCATTATACCGGGACTAGCGGGAGCTACGAGCAGTACTTC
CDR3 protein: CASRHYTGTSGSYEQYF
J gene: TRBJ2-7
clone size: .
V gene: TRBV11-1
D gene: TRBD2

CDR3 DNA: TGCGCCAGCAGCTTAACGGGACCCTCCTACTCCCACACAGATACGCAGTATTTT
CDR3 protein: CASSLTGPSYSHTDTQYF
J gene: TRBJ2-3
clone size: once
V gene: TRBV5-1
D gene: .

CDR3 DNA: TGTGCCAGCAGCTTAGGGCGAAACTACGAGCAGTACTTC
CDR3 protein: CASSLGRNYEQYF
J gene: TRBJ2-7
clone size: .
V gene: TRBV11-2
D gene: .

CDR3 DNA: TGCGCCAGCAGCACGGGACAGGGCGGCAATCAGCCCCAGCATTTT
CDR3 protein: CASSTGQGGNQPQHF
J gene: TRBJ1-5
clone size: .
V gene: TRBV5-1
D gene: TRBD1

CDR3 DNA: TGTGCCAGCGGGACAGGGGACATCGAGCAGTACTTC
CDR3 protein: CASGTGDIEQYF
J gene: TRBJ2-7
clone size: .
V gene: TRBV28
D gene: TRBD1

CDR3 DNA: TGTGCCAGCAGCCAAGAGTGGGGCGGGAGGGGGAAGAGTGGTCAGCCCCAGCATTTT
CDR3 protein: CASSQEWGGRGKSGQPQHF
J gene: TRBJ1-5
clone size: .
V gene: TRBV4-2
D gene: .

CDR3 DNA: TGTGCCAGCAGAAGCGGGAGGGCCGTCAATGAGCAGTTCTTC
CDR3 protein: CASRSGRAVNEQFF
J gene: TRBJ2-1
clone size: .
V gene: TRBV6-5
D gene: TRBD2

CDR3 DNA: TGTGCCAGCAGAGCCGGGACCCAACCGGGGGAGCTGTTTTTT
CDR3 protein: CASRAGTQPGELFF
J gene: TRBJ2-2
clone size: .
V gene: TRBV2
D gene: .

CDR3 DNA: TGCGCCAGCAGCTTGGGAGGCCTGAACACCGGGGAGCTGTTTTTT
CDR3 protein: CASSLGGLNTGELFF
J gene: TRBJ2-2
clone size: .
V gene: TRBV5-1
D gene: .

CDR3 DNA: TGTGCCAGTAGTATTTTAGGATACCCCTACGAGCAGTACTTC
CDR3 protein: CASSILGYPYEQYF
J gene: TRBJ2-7
clone size: once
V gene: TRBV19
D gene: .

CDR3 DNA: TGTGCCAGCTCACCACAGGCCAGCCTCTCCTACGAGCAGTACTTC
CDR3 protein: CASSPQASLSYEQYF
J gene: TRBJ2-7
clone size: .
V gene: TRBV18
D gene: .

CDR3 DNA: TGTGCCAGCAGCCAAGATTCTTGGAGGGTAGCCACCGGGGAGCTGTTTTTT
CDR3 protein: CASSQDSWRVATGELFF
J gene: TRBJ2-2
clone size: .
V gene: TRBV4-2
D gene: .

CDR3 DNA: TGTGCCAGCAGCGAGGGGACCCGACAGGGCCTCTCTGGGGCCAACGTCCTGACTTTC
CDR3 protein: CASSEGTRQGLSGANVLTF
J gene: TRBJ2-6
clone size: .
V gene: TRBV9
D gene: TRBD1

CDR3 DNA: TGTGCCAGCAGTTATCCCGGGTCCAATGAGCAGTTCTTC
CDR3 protein: CASSYPGSNEQFF
J gene: TRBJ2-1
clone size: .
V gene: TRBV6-5
D gene: .

CDR3 DNA: TGTGCCAGCAGTTTCCCTCAGTACGAGCAGTACTTC
CDR3 protein: CASSFPQYEQYF
J gene: TRBJ2-7
clone size: .
V gene: TRBV28
D gene: .

CDR3 DNA: TGTGCCAGCAGCTTGGCGGCGGGTGGAAACACCATATATTTT
CDR3 protein: CASSLAAGGNTIYF
J gene: TRBJ1-3
clone size: .
V gene: TRBV5-4
D gene: .

CDR3 DNA: TGTGCCAGCAGCTTGGGACAGGTGGAACCCGGGGAGCTGTTTTTT
CDR3 protein: CASSLGQVEPGELFF
J gene: TRBJ2-2
clone size: once
V gene: TRBV5-6
D gene: .

CDR3 DNA: TGCGCCAGCAGCAACACGGGACGGTACACAGATACGCAGTATTTT
CDR3 protein: CASSNTGRYTDTQYF
J gene: TRBJ2-3
clone size: .
V gene: TRBV5-1
D gene: .

CDR3 DNA: TGTGCCAGCAGCTCACTGGGGGGCACAGATACGCAGTATTTT
CDR3 protein: CASSSLGGTDTQYF
J gene: TRBJ2-3
clone size: .
V gene: TRBV7-9
D gene: .

CDR3 DNA: TGTGCCAGTAAGGCTCCCTCTGGAAACACCATATATTTT
CDR3 protein: CASKAPSGNTIYF
J gene: TRBJ1-3
clone size: .
V gene: TRBV28
D gene: .

CDR3 DNA: TGTGCCGGCGGGGCCACCGCTATTGAGCAGTTCTTC
CDR3 protein: CAGGATAIEQFF
J gene: TRBJ2-1
clone size: once
V gene: TRBV18
D gene: .

CDR3 DNA: TGTGCCTGGAGTGTTGGTAGCGGGGGACCCATCTACGAGCAGTACTTC
CDR3 protein: CAWSVGSGGPIYEQYF
J gene: TRBJ2-7
clone size: .
V gene: TRBV30
D gene: TRBD2

CDR3 DNA: TGCGCCAGCAGCTCGGGACTTTCTACCTACGAGCAGTACTTC
CDR3 protein: CASSSGLSTYEQYF
J gene: TRBJ2-7
clone size: once
V gene: TRBV5-1
D gene: .

CDR3 DNA: TGCGCCAGCAGCCAAGATTTACAGAGTAGCAATCAGCCCCAGCATTTT
CDR3 protein: CASSQDLQSSNQPQHF
J gene: TRBJ1-5
clone size: .
V gene: TRBV4-3
D gene: .

CDR3 DNA: TGTGCCAGCAGCTTAAATATCTGGCAGTACTTC
CDR3 protein: CASSLNIWQYF
J gene: TRBJ2-7
clone size: .
V gene: TRBV11-2
D gene: .

CDR3 DNA: TGTGCCAGCAGCTTAGACGGACAGGGGTTTTTTGTAGGCGGAAACACCATATATTTT
CDR3 protein: CASSLDGQGFFVGGNTIYF
J gene: TRBJ1-3
clone size: .
V gene: TRBV7-8
D gene: TRBD1

CDR3 DNA: TGTGCCAGCAGCTTAGGGACAGGGGATCAGCCCCAGCATTTT
CDR3 protein: CASSLGTGDQPQHF
J gene: TRBJ1-5
clone size: .
V gene: TRBV7-2
D gene: TRBD1